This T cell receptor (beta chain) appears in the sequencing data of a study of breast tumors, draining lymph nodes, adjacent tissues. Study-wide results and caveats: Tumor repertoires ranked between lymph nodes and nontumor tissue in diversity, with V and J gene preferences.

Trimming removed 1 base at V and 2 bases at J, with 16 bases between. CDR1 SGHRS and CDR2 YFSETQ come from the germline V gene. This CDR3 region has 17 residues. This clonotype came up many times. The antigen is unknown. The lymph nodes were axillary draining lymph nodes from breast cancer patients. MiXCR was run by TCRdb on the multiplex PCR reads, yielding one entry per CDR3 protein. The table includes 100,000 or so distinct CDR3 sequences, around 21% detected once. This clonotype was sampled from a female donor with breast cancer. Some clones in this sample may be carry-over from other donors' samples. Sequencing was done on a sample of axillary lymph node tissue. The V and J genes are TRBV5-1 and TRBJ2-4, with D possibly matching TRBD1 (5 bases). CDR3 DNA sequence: TGCGCCAGCAGCTTGCGACCTGGCGGACACCCCAAAAACATTCAGTACTTC. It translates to CASSLRPGGHPKNIQYF.